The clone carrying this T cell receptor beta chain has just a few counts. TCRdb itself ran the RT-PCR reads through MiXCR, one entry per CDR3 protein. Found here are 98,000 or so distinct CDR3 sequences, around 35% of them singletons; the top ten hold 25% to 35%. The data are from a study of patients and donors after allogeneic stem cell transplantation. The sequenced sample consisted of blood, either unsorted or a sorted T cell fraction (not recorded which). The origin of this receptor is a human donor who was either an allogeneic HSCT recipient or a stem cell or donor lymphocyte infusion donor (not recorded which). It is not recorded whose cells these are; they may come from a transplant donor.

The CDR3 DNA sequence: TGCAGCGTATGGACTAGCGGAGCGCCTAGCACAGATACGCAGTATTTT. It codes for CSVWTSGAPSTDTQYF. The chain employs TRBV29-1 and TRBJ2-3; 10 bases line up with TRBD2. The CDR3 has 16 residues. CDR1 is SQVTM and CDR2 is ANQGSEA in the germline V gene. V shed 6 bases, J shed 0 bases, and the junction held 9 bases outside the gene matches.